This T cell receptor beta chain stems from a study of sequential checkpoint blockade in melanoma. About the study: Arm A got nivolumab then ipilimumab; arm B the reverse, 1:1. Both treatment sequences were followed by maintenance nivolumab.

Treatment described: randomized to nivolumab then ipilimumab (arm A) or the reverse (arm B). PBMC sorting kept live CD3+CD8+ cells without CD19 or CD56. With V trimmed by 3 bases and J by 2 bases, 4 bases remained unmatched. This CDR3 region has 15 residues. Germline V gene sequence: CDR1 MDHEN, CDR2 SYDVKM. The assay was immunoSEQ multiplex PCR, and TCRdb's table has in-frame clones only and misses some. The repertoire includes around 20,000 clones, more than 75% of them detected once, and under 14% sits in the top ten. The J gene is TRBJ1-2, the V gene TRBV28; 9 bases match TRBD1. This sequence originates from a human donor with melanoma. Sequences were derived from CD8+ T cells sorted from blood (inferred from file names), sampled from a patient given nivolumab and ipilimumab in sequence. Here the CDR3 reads CASSFSGTGNYGYTF. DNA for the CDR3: TGTGCCAGCAGTTTCTCCGGGACAGGGAACTATGGCTACACCTTC.